The rows below give T cell receptor beta chains drawn from one sample of a study of T cells in Graves' hyperthyroidism and ophthalmopathy. TCRdb reprocessed the multiplex PCR reads with MiXCR, giving one entry per CDR3 protein. The sample consists of around 250,000 distinct CDR3 sequences, about 14% of them appearing once. The specimen sequenced was blood. The receptors here all came from a woman aged 35 to 49 with Graves' hyperthyroidism that later progressed to Graves' ophthalmopathy. CDR3s include the opening cysteine and the closing phenylalanine or tryptophan. A D gene is named only where the DNA matches it firmly. Clone size is stated in some rows and not others, as once, few, many or a class when expanded.

v_call	d_call	clone_size	j_call	cdr3_aa	cdr3_nt
TRBV7-9	TRBD1	-	TRBJ2-2	CASSPGQGFYTGELFF	TGTGCCAGCAGTCCCGGACAGGGGTTCTACACCGGGGAGCTGTTTTTT
TRBV18	-	many	TRBJ1-5	CASSPEVGIQPQHF	TGTGCCAGCTCACCTGAGGTCGGGATTCAGCCCCAGCATTTT
TRBV19	-	many	TRBJ2-2	CASSGTGTGELFF	TGTGCCAGTAGTGGTACCGGGACCGGGGAGCTGTTTTTT
TRBV29-1	-	many	TRBJ1-2	CSVEGQGRGGYTF	TGCAGCGTTGAAGGGCAGGGAAGGGGAGGCTACACCTTC
TRBV19	TRBD1	many	TRBJ2-1	CASSRGQGGLNEQFF	TGTGCCAGTAGTAGGGGACAGGGGGGTCTGAATGAGCAGTTCTTC
TRBV5-1	-	-	TRBJ1-1	CASSPLRGSANTEAFF	TGCGCCAGCAGCCCGCTCAGGGGATCGGCGAACACTGAAGCTTTCTTT
TRBV9	TRBD1	many	TRBJ2-2	CASSVAGQGLSGELFF	TGTGCCAGCAGCGTAGCGGGACAGGGTTTGTCCGGGGAGCTGTTTTTT
TRBV2	TRBD2	-	TRBJ2-1	CASRAWFGRRYNEQFF	TGTGCCAGCAGGGCCTGGTTCGGGAGGCGATACAATGAGCAGTTCTTC
TRBV2	-	many	TRBJ1-5	CASRKGDQGNQPQHF	TGTGCCAGCAGGAAGGGGGACCAGGGCAATCAGCCCCAGCATTTT
TRBV5-6	-	many	TRBJ1-1	CASSLDPGIRLNTEAFF	TGTGCCAGCAGCTTGGACCCAGGGATAAGATTGAACACTGAAGCTTTCTTT